This T cell receptor beta chain was captured by sequencing in a study of T cells in Graves' hyperthyroidism and ophthalmopathy (dated by TCRdb to the late 2010s). For context, the study as a whole: Peripheral blood samples were taken at the time of initial diagnosis, prior to any treatment. The study also compared thyroid tissue and blood T-cell repertoires from about six Graves' hyperthyroidism patients. To identify TCR V-J signatures that set the groups apart, the researchers used a discovery cohort of 90 to 100 patients, made up of some 41 with Graves' ophthalmopathy and around 58 with stable Graves' hyperthyroidism. After sampling, hyperthyroidism patients received methimazole starting at 30 mg daily, and ophthalmopathy patients received high-dose intravenous methylprednisolone. The roughly 100 discovery patients were divided at random into training and test sets in a 7:3 ratio. Prospective prediction of ophthalmopathy was tested in an independent validation cohort of 18 hyperthyroidism patients and roughly 16 patients who later progressed to ophthalmopathy. According to the paper, TCR Vbeta CDR3 sequencing was carried out on 135 peripheral blood samples, which came from approximately 41 ophthalmopathy, roughly 75 hyperthyroidism and roughly 17 progressor patients.

The TCR beta CDR3 regions were amplified from RNA transcripts. A first-round RT-PCR of the TCR CDR3 used the HTBI primer set with the Qiagen OneStep RT-PCR kit. Libraries were constructed in a second round of multiplex PCR, after which size selection and purification were carried out. Libraries were sequenced paired-end with 100 bp reads on an Illumina HiSeq2000. Per the authors' processing: SOAPnuke was used to process the raw data, throwing out any read that contained adapters or uncalled bases, had a mean Phred below 15, or lacked an exact constant-primer or identifier match. High-quality paired reads were merged with COPE v1.2.5, and unique nucleotide sequences were defined as clonotypes. Clonotypes were aligned to IMGT TRBV, TRBD and TRBJ reference segments using MiTCR v1.1. The analysis was restricted to V-J combinations with a frequency above 0.0001, which together covered 99.2% of the repertoires. A TCS score was defined as the ratio of F50 (clonal expansion) to E x V (chaos), with BLOSUM62-based TCRdist applied between CDR3 peptides within each V-J. Welch's t-statistics and random forest reduced roughly 540 V-J features to roughly 13, which were used in a naive Bayes classifier (R e1071). Clones were called with MiXCR by TCRdb after fastp trimmed the public reads at Q25, and only in-frame beta chains were retained. Rows are unified per CDR3 protein, each entry keeping the most common DNA and genes. The V and J calls and clone size come from TCRdb's table, not from the authors' own analysis. For this sample the table gives 300,000 to 500,000 distinct CDR3 sequences, of which 15% were detected only once. Of the sample, 30% to 35% is held by the ten largest clones.

Remarks on this clonotype: This clone's antigen is unknown. Per-base qualities were not stored, and no clone one base away is much larger.

Deletion took 3 bases off V and 1 base off J, with a span of 15 bases between the germline ends. Inclusive of the bounding cysteine and phenylalanine, the CDR3 is 16 residues long. Just CDR3 DNA is preserved here, 48 bases in frame from base 1. Per the germline V gene, SGDLS is the CDR1 and YYNGEE is the CDR2. A patient counted as having stable Graves' hyperthyroidism if no progression to ophthalmopathy occurred over 18 months of follow-up. The hyperthyroidism patients were between 18 and 65 years old and newly diagnosed, with a disease duration of less than 2 months. Exclusion was applied to patients with uncontrolled infections, other autoimmune diseases, pregnancy or lactation. Diagnoses relied on clinical symptoms, serum thyroxine and TRAb, thyroid ultrasound and orbital computed tomography. Ficoll-Paque density gradient centrifugation was used to isolate PBMCs from 9.5 to 10 ml of fresh peripheral blood. Total RNA was extracted with Trizol reagent, and quality was checked on an Agilent 2100 Bioanalyzer.

Beyond this particular receptor, the publication reports: Most expanded thyroid clonotypes (frequency above 0.001) were also found in blood, which suggests that blood repertoires may mirror thyroid immune responses. A model built on a 13 V-J signature distinguished ophthalmopathy from stable hyperthyroidism, reaching about 88% sensitivity and around 81% specificity in cross-validation and 80%/75% in testing. In validation, the model predicted progression to ophthalmopathy with approximately 71% sensitivity and less than 75% specificity, a median of roughly seven months before onset. No statistical method was used to fix the sample size in advance, and group allocation was not hidden from the investigators.

The specimen was blood. The clonotype comes from a woman in her thirties with Graves' hyperthyroidism. The chain is assembled from TRBV9 and TRBJ2-3; D gene: possibly TRBD1, on 5 matching bases. For the CDR3, the sequence is CASSDPIGERTDTQYF. The nucleotide sequence reads TGTGCCAGCAGCGACCCGATAGGGGAACGCACAGATACGCAGTATTTT.